This T cell receptor beta chain was sequenced during a study of blood T cell repertoires in COVID-19. At the level of the study: The samples span acute and convalescent COVID-19 from the United States, Italy and Spain. PBMCs, B-cell-depleted T cells, or T cells were the source of the cDNA or gDNA that made up the material.

In the original analysis: Estimated nucleated cell counts came from reference gene primer amplification. Libraries were prepared by immunoSEQ multiplex PCR; TCRdb keeps only in-frame clonotypes and omits some of them. Clonal size and the V and J genes are those of that table, whereas D and trimming came from the DNA. Altogether about 280,000 clones are present, 70% to 90% being singletons, with the ten largest covering roughly 9.1%. CDR1 and CDR2 from the germline V gene are SQVTM and ANQGSEA. Trimming took off 1 base at V and 8 bases at J, with 14 bases between the two ends. This CDR3 has 14 residues.

This sequence joins TRBV29-1 and TRBJ1-4; possible D gene TRBD1, 6 bases. The TCR was taken from a man aged 18 to 29 with active or convalescent COVID-19. The material sequenced was peripheral blood. DNA for the CDR3: TGCAGCGTTGAAGGGGGGGGCGGTGGAGAAAAACTGTTTTTT. Its translation: CSVEGGGGGEKLFF.